The next 29 T cell receptor beta chains were all read from a single sample in a study of beta chain features in type 1 diabetes. Every isolated RNA sample was fully reverse transcribed, so sequencing captured expressed TCRB transcripts. TCRdb's copy holds only in-frame clones and misses some; the assay was immunoSEQ multiplex PCR. The data show a few hundred thousand clones, around 16% seen once. The sequencing input was naive CD4+ T cells from blood. The source of these receptors is a woman under 30 in good health.

The table lists this clone with a few counts. The chain couples TRBV29-1 to TRBJ1-1, with no clear D. The CDR3 totals 14 residues. Germline V lookup: CDR1 SQVTM, CDR2 ANQGSEA. V lost 1 base to trimming and J lost 0 bases, with 9 bases between them. This CDR3 reads CSVEGRAMNTEAFF. The CDR3 DNA reads TGCAGCGTTGAAGGGCGGGCAATGAACACTGAAGCTTTCTTT.

This clone has only one observation. This chain uses TRBV7-8 with TRBJ2-7; 8 bases match TRBD1. Germline trimming cut 1 base from V and 0 bases from J; bases unmatched to any gene: 8. Germline V gene lookup returns CDR1 SGHVS and CDR2 FQNEAQ. The CDR3 covers 17 residues. CDR3 loop: CASSLVGQGTDSYEQYF. The CDR3 bases are TGTGCCAGCAGCTTAGTAGGACAGGGTACCGACTCCTACGAGCAGTACTTC.

The chain links TRBV19 to TRBJ2-7; possibly TRBD1 for D (6 bases). Trimming took 4 bases from V and 2 from J, leaving 18 bases between them. Germline CDR1 and CDR2: LNHDA and SQIVND (reference sequence). CDR3 length: 16 residues. CDR3 sequence (DNA): TGTGCCAGTAGTAGAGGAGGAACAGGGTGGGCCTACGAGCAGTACTTC. Amino acids: CASSRGGTGWAYEQYF.

This clone was seen a few times. The chain is built from TRBV10-3 and TRBJ1-5; D ambiguous. This CDR3 is 14 amino acids long. In germline, CDR1 is ENHRY, CDR2 SYGVKD. The V and J ends lost 4 bases and 1 base respectively, with 8 bases between them. This chain's CDR3 is CAISAGGSNQPQHF. In DNA form, the CDR3 reads TGTGCCATCAGTGCCGGCGGGAGCAATCAGCCCCAGCATTTT.

The V gene is TRBV5-4, the J gene TRBJ2-7, with TRBD1 identical over 7 bases. Germline values: CDR1 SGHNT, CDR2 YYREEE (reference sequence). V lost 4 bases to trimming and J lost 4 bases; unmatched junction nucleotides: 11. The CDR3 length is 15 residues. CDR3: CASSLPGQRSYEQYF. In DNA form, the CDR3 reads TGTGCCAGCAGCCTACCGGGACAGAGATCTTACGAGCAGTACTTC.

This clone has more than one count but fewer than ten. The chain carries TRBV4-1 and TRBJ1-2; a possible D gene is TRBD1 (5 bases). This CDR3 spans 14 amino acids. Trimming pared 0 bases from V and 2 bases from J, leaving 7 bases between. Per germline, CDR1 MGHRA and CDR2 YSYEKL. CDR3 in DNA: TGCGCCAGCAGCCAAGATCGGGGGAACTATGGCTACACCTTC. Its protein product is CASSQDRGNYGYTF.

This clone has just a few counts. Additional DNA sequences in this sample encode the identical CDR3. The CDR3: CAWSDMNTEAFF. In nucleotides, the CDR3 is TGTGCCTGGAGCGACATGAACACTGAAGCTTTCTTT. The chain combines TRBV30 with TRBJ1-1; no reliable D call. Germline V gene data show CDR1 as GTSNPN and CDR2 as SVGIG (reference sequence). The CDR3 length is 12 residues. The V end lost 3 bases, the J end lost 0 bases, and 5 bases lay between the germline ends.

This clone was detected a few times. The chain links TRBV19 to TRBJ2-2, with 7 bases fitting TRBD1. V gave up 4 bases and J gave up 5 bases; unmatched junction bases: 4. The CDR3 covers 14 residues. The V gene's germline CDR1 is LNHDA and CDR2 SQIVND (reference sequence). This CDR3 is CASSKQGRTGELFF. CDR3 bases: TGTGCCAGTAGTAAACAGGGGAGAACCGGGGAGCTGTTTTTT.

This chain uses TRBV29-1 with TRBJ1-1, with D maybe TRBD1 (6 bases). CDR1 and CDR2 from the germline V gene are SQVTM and ANQGSEA. This CDR3 spans 12 amino acids. Trimming pared 6 bases from V and 3 bases from J, leaving 11 bases between. The DNA of the CDR3 is TGCAGCGTCGGCTACAGGGACACTGAAGCTTTCTTT. This encodes CSVGYRDTEAFF.

The V and J genes are TRBV25-1 and TRBJ2-1, with TRBD2 matching over 10 bases. Per the germline V gene, CDR1 is MGHDK and CDR2 is SYGVNS. CDR3 length: 15 amino acids. V was pared by 6 bases and J by 7 bases, with 9 bases of the junction left unmatched. Here the CDR3 reads CASSRASGSRNEQFF. CDR3 DNA sequence: TGTGCCAGCAGCAGGGCTAGCGGGAGTAGAAATGAGCAGTTCTTC. Combining the CDR3 with reference TRBV25-1 and TRBJ2-1 gives the whole variable domain EADIYQTPRYLVIGTGKKITLECSQTMGHDKMYWYQQDPGMELHLIHYSYGVNSTEKGDLSSESTVSRIRTEHFPLTLESARPSHTSQYLCASSRASGSRNEQFFGPGTRLTVL.

The rearrangement links TRBV29-1 to TRBJ2-5; 10 bases are shared with TRBD1. The J segment lost 5 bases and the V segment lost 4 bases, leaving 7 bases of the junction unmatched. Looked up from germline, CDR1 is SQVTM and CDR2 is ANQGSEA. This CDR3 contains 14 residues. CDR3 nucleotides: TGCAGCGTTGCGCGGACAGGGGGTTCGGAGACCCAGTACTTC. This sequence encodes CSVARTGGSETQYF.

This clone has just a few counts. The chain recombines TRBV30 with TRBJ1-5; D is ambiguous. CDR1 and CDR2 (germline): GTSNPN, SVGIG (reference sequence). This CDR3 is built from 14 residues. V shed 0 bases and J shed 4 bases, with 10 bases lying between them. CDR3 amino acids: CAWSVLDSNQPQHF. CDR3 sequence (DNA): TGTGCCTGGAGTGTACTCGATAGTAATCAGCCCCAGCATTTT.

J is TRBJ2-1 and V is TRBV5-4; D is ambiguous. V was shortened by 0 bases and J by 0 bases, with 7 bases between the two germline ends. Germline lookup yields CDR1 SGHNT and CDR2 YYREEE (reference sequence). The CDR3 runs 15 residues. CDR3 amino acids: CASSLVGYSYNEQFF. The CDR3 DNA follows: TGTGCCAGCAGCTTGGTCGGGTACTCCTACAATGAGCAGTTCTTC. Complete variable domain (other parts from reference TRBV5-4 and TRBJ2-1): ETGVTQSPTHLIKTRGQQVTLRCSSQSGHNTVSWYQQALGQGPQFIFQYYREEENGRGNFPPRFSGLQFPNYSSELNVNALELDDSALYLCASSLVGYSYNEQFFGPGTRLTVL.

This clone has just a few counts. The chain carries TRBV5-1 and TRBJ2-7; a possible D gene is TRBD2 (6 bases). Trimming stripped 1 base from V and 1 base from J, with 6 bases between. Germline V gene sequence: CDR1 SGHRS, CDR2 YFSETQ. The CDR3 is 13 amino acids. DNA of the CDR3: TGCGCCAGCAGCTTGCGGGAGTCCTACGAGCAGTACTTC. Its translation: CASSLRESYEQYF.

The J gene is TRBJ1-5, the V gene TRBV7-8, with D hard to call. V lost 3 bases and J 2 bases, leaving 11 bases between the germline ends. This CDR3 spans 15 amino acids. CDR1 and CDR2 from the germline V gene are SGHVS and FQNEAQ. The CDR3 protein is CASSFEGQGNQPQHF. The CDR3 DNA reads TGTGCCAGCAGCTTTGAGGGTCAGGGCAATCAGCCCCAGCATTTT. The variable domain in full, with the rest retrieved from reference TRBV7-8 and TRBJ1-5, is GAGVSQSPRYKVAKRGQDVALRCDPISGHVSLFWYQQALGQGPEFLTYFQNEAQLDKSGLPSDRFFAERPEGSVSTLKIQRTQQEDSAVYLCASSFEGQGNQPQHFGDGTRLSIL.

This clone was seen more than once but under ten times. V gene TRBV20-1 combines with J gene TRBJ2-7; D not resolved. Germline lookup yields CDR1 DFQATT and CDR2 SNEGSKA (reference sequence). CDR3 length equals 10 residues. V lost 6 bases to trimming and J lost 5 bases, with 8 bases between them. Here the CDR3 DNA reads TGCAGTGCGGTAGCAAACGAGCAGTACTTC. Its protein product is CSAVANEQYF.

The chain joins TRBV28 to TRBJ2-6; 7 bases are a match to TRBD1. V was clipped by 8 bases and J by 2 bases; unmatched bases: 6. The CDR3 consists of 15 residues. Germline-derived CDR1 and CDR2 are MDHEN and SYDVKM. The CDR3 spells CASGLGQAGANVLTF. The CDR3 DNA reads as TGTGCCAGCGGCCTCGGACAGGCTGGGGCCAACGTCCTGACTTTC. Together with reference TRBV28 and TRBJ2-6, the CDR3 gives the full variable domain: DVKVTQSSRYLVKRTGEKVFLECVQDMDHENMFWYRQDPGLGLRLIYFSYDVKMKEKGDIPEGYSVSREKKERFSLILESASTNQTSMYLCASGLGQAGANVLTFGAGSRLTVL.

J is TRBJ2-7 and V is TRBV13; the match to TRBD1 covers 7 bases. Trimming at V came to 5 bases and at J to 3 bases, leaving 4 bases not matched to a gene. Germline CDR1 PRHDT, CDR2 FYEKMQ (reference sequence). CDR3 length: 13 residues. In DNA, the CDR3 is TGTGCCAGCAGCCCGCGACAGGGCTACGAGCAGTACTTC. Translation gives CASSPRQGYEQYF.

The chain is built from TRBV30 and TRBJ2-5; 9 bases agree with TRBD1. The CDR3 runs 14 residues. Losses at the gene ends were 2 bases for V and 7 bases for J; bases not matched to a gene: 8. CDR1 GTSNPN and CDR2 SVGIG come from the germline V gene (reference sequence). CDR3 protein: CAWSSTAGQGTQYF. Here the CDR3 DNA reads TGTGCCTGGAGTTCAACCGCGGGACAGGGGACCCAGTACTTC.

Of note for this clone: This sample also contains other DNA sequences that code for the same CDR3. This chain joins TRBV6-5 and TRBJ2-1; TRBD2 aligns across 8 bases. The trim removed 3 bases at V and 4 bases at J, leaving 5 bases unmatched. This CDR3 region has 15 residues. Germline V gene data show CDR1 as MNHEY and CDR2 as SVGAGI. The CDR3 reads CASSYEAGAYNEQFF. The CDR3 DNA reads as TGTGCCAGCAGTTATGAAGCGGGGGCGTACAATGAGCAGTTCTTC.

This clone was counted a few times. V gene TRBV18 combines with J gene TRBJ2-6; TRBD2 might be the D (6 bases). The CDR3 extends over 16 amino acids. CDR1 is KGHSH and CDR2 is LQKENI in the germline V gene. Trimming removed 0 bases at V and 1 base at J, with 7 bases between. The chain's CDR3 is CASSPPEGSGANVLTF. In DNA form, the CDR3 reads TGTGCCAGCTCACCACCGGAGGGGTCTGGGGCCAACGTCCTGACTTTC.

This clone was detected only a few times. The J gene is TRBJ2-1, the V gene TRBV9; 14 bases line up with TRBD2. The V gene end was trimmed by 0 bases and the J gene end by 4 bases; junction bases not matched to a gene: 6. Per the germline V gene, CDR1 is SGDLS and CDR2 is YYNGEE. CDR3 length: 18 amino acids. As DNA, the CDR3 is TGTGCCAGCAGCGTAGTGACGGGACTAGCGGGAGATTACAATGAGCAGTTCTTC. This encodes CASSVVTGLAGDYNEQFF.

A few counts support this clone. The gene calls are TRBV30 and TRBJ2-3; TRBD1 is a possible D gene (6 bases). The CDR3 runs to 14 residues. Trimming shortened V by 2 bases and J by 4 bases, and 13 bases separated the two germline ends. Germline CDR1 GTSNPN, CDR2 SVGIG (reference sequence). The CDR3, as DNA: TGTGCCTGGAGTTGGGGGCGTATATCAGATACGCAGTATTTT. It encodes CAWSWGRISDTQYF.

This clone has just a few counts. The genes are TRBV9 and TRBJ1-3; D gene unclear. Looked up from germline, CDR1 is SGDLS and CDR2 is YYNGEE. V was shortened by 0 bases and J by 0 bases, with 4 bases between the two germline ends. The CDR3 contains 14 residues. The CDR3 sequence is CASSVVDSGNTIYF. In DNA form, the CDR3 reads TGTGCCAGCAGCGTAGTAGACTCTGGAAACACCATATATTTT.

The gene calls are TRBV4-1 and TRBJ2-5; D is perhaps TRBD2 (5 bases). V was cut by 4 bases and J by 2 bases, with 11 bases left in between. From germline, CDR1 is MGHRA and CDR2 YSYEKL. CDR3 length equals 14 residues. The CDR3 loop reads CASSPGRGQETQYF. In nucleotides, the CDR3 is TGCGCCAGCAGCCCTGGACGGGGACAAGAGACCCAGTACTTC.

This clone has a handful of counts. The chain employs TRBV5-1 and TRBJ2-6; 9 bases are shared with TRBD1. Germline-derived CDR1 and CDR2 are SGHRS and YFSETQ. This CDR3 comprises 18 residues. Trimming at V came to 2 bases and at J to 0 bases, leaving 6 bases not matched to a gene. The CDR3 region has the DNA TGCGCCAGCAGCTTACCCGGGACAGGGAACTCTGGGGCCAACGTCCTGACTTTC. This gives the protein CASSLPGTGNSGANVLTF.

This chain links TRBV30 with TRBJ2-5, with TRBD2 matching over 8 bases. CDR1 and CDR2 from the germline V gene are GTSNPN and SVGIG (reference sequence). The CDR3 consists of 15 residues. The junction had 11 bases not matched to a gene; V was cut back by 3 bases and J by 5 bases. The CDR3 loop reads CAWSPGREVKETQYF. CDR3 DNA sequence: TGTGCCTGGAGCCCTGGGCGGGAGGTGAAGGAGACCCAGTACTTC.

This clone has only a few counts. The J gene is TRBJ2-3, the V gene TRBV30, with D possibly TRBD1 on 6 matching bases. The CDR3 spans 14 residues. CDR1 and CDR2 from the germline V gene are GTSNPN and SVGIG (reference sequence). The V end was cut by 0 bases, the J end by 2 bases, with 9 bases between. As DNA, the CDR3 is TGTGCCTGGAGTGTGGGGGCCCTCACAGATACGCAGTATTTT. Translated: CAWSVGALTDTQYF.

The J gene is TRBJ2-7, the V gene TRBV5-1; D possibly corresponds to TRBD2 (6 bases). Looked up from germline, CDR1 is SGHRS and CDR2 is YFSETQ. This CDR3 is built from 16 residues. V was clipped by 0 bases and J by 5 bases, with 18 bases between them. The CDR3 is CASSLAGIRDSNEQYF. For the CDR3, the DNA is TGCGCCAGCAGCTTGGCCGGAATCAGGGACTCGAACGAGCAGTACTTC.